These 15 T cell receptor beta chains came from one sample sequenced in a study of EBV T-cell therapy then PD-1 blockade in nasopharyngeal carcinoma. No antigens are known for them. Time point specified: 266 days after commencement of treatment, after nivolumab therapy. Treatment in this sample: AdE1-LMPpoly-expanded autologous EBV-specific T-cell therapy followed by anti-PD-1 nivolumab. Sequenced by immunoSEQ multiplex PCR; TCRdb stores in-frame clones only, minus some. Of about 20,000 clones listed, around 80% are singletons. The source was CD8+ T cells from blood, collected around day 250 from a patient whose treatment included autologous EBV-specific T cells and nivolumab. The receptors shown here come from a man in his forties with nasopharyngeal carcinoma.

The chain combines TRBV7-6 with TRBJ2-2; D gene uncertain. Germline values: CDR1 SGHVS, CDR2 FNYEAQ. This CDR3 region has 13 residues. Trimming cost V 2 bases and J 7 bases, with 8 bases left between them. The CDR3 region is CASSLFSGGELFF. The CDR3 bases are TGTGCCAGCAGCTTATTCTCAGGCGGGGAGCTGTTTTTT.

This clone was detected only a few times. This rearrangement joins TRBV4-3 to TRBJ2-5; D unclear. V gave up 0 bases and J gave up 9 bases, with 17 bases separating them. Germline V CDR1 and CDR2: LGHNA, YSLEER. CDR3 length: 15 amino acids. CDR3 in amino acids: CASSQDVERNRAQYF. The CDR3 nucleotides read TGCGCCAGCAGCCAAGATGTTGAGAGAAACCGAGCCCAGTACTTC.

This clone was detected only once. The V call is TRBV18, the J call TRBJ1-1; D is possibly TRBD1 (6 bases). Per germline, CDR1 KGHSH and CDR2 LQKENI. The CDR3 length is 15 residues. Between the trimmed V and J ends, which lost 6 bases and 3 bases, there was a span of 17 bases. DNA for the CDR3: TGTGCCAGCTCGCCGGAGGGGGAGGCACACACTGAAGCTTTCTTT. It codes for CASSPEGEAHTEAFF. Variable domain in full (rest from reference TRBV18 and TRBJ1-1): NAGVMQNPRHLVRRRGQEARLRCSPMKGHSHVYWYRQLPEEGLKFMVYLQKENIIDESGMPKERFSAEFPKEGPSILRIQQVVRGDSAAYFCASSPEGEAHTEAFFGQGTRLTVV.

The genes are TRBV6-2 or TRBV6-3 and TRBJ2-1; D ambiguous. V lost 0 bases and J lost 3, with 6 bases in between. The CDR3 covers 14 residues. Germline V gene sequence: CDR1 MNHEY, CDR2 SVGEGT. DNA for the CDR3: TGTGCCAGCAGTTACTCGACTGACTACAATGAGCAGTTCTTC. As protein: CASSYSTDYNEQFF.

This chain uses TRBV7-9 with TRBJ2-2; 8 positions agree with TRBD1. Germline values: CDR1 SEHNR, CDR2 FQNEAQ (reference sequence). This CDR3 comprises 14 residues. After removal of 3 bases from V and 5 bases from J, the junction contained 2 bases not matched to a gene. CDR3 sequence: CASSFHRGTGELFF. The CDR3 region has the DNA TGTGCCAGCAGCTTCCACAGGGGGACCGGGGAGCTGTTTTTT. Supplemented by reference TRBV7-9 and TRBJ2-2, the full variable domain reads DTGVSQNPRHKITKRGQNVTFRCDPISEHNRLYWYRQTLGQGPEFLTYFQNEAQLEKSRLLSDRFSAERPKGSFSTLEIQRTEQGDSAMYLCASSFHRGTGELFFGEGSRLTVL.

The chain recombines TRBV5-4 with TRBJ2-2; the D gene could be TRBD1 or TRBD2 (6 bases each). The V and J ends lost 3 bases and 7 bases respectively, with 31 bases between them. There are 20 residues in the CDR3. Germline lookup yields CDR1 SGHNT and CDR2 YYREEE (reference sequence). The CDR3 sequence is CASSSEGYTGAIRQGGELFF. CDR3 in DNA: TGTGCCAGCAGCTCAGAGGGGTACACGGGGGCGATCCGACAAGGCGGGGAGCTGTTTTTT.

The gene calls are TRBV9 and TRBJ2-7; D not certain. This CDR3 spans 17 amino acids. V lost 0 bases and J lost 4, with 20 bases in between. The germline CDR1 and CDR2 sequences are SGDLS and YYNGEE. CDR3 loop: CASSVVETPKGHYEQYF. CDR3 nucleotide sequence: TGTGCCAGCAGCGTAGTGGAGACACCAAAAGGGCATTACGAGCAGTACTTC.

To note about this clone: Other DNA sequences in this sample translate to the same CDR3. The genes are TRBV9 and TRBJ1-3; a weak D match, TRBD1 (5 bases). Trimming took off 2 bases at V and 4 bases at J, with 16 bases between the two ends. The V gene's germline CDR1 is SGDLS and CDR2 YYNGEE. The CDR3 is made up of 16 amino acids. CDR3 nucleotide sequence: TGTGCCAGCAGCGTTTCAGGGTACGGGCAAGGAAACACCATATATTTT. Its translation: CASSVSGYGQGNTIYF.

CDR3 nucleotides: TGTGCCACCGGACCTAGCGGGTTGGAGCAGTACTTC. This codes for CATGPSGLEQYF. The chain combines TRBV27 with TRBJ2-7, with 8 bases lining up with TRBD2. V shed 10 bases and J 7 bases; nucleotides not matched to a gene: 9. The CDR3 totals 12 residues. Looked up from germline, CDR1 is MNHEY and CDR2 is SMNVEV (reference sequence).

The CDR3 coding sequence is TGTGCCAGCAGCCAACAACAGGTCAGCTCCTACAATGAGCAGTTCTTC. This encodes CASSQQQVSSYNEQFF. V is TRBV4-2 and J is TRBJ2-1; D is possibly TRBD1 (5 bases). Trimming pared 2 bases from V and 0 bases from J, leaving 11 bases between. CDR3 length: 16 residues. CDR1 LGHNA and CDR2 YNFKEQ come from the germline V gene.

This chain's CDR3 is CASSLPGRGYTF. CDR3 nucleotide sequence: TGTGCCAGCAGTCTTCCGGGACGCGGCTACACCTTC. The rearrangement uses TRBV27 and TRBJ1-2, with D perhaps matching TRBD1 (5 bases). The V gene's germline CDR1 is MNHEY and CDR2 SMNVEV (reference sequence). CDR3 length equals 12 residues. V gave up 5 bases and J gave up 8 bases, with 12 bases separating them.

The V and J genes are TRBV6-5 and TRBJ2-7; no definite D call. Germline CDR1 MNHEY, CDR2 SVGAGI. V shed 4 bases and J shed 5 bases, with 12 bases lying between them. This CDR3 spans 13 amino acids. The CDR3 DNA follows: TGTGCCAGCAGTTCCGTATGGGGAAACGAGCAGTACTTC. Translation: CASSSVWGNEQYF.

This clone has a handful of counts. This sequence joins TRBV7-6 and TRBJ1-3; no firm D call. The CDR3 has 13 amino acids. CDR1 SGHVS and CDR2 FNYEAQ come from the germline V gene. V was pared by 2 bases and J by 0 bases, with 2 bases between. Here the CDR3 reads CASSLNSGNTIYF. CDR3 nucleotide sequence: TGTGCCAGCAGCTTAAACTCTGGAAACACCATATATTTT.

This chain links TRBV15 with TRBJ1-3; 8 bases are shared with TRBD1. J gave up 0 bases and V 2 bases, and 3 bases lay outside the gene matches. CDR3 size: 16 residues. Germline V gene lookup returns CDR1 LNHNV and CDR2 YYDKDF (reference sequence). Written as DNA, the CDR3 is TGTGCCACCAGCAGATACAGGGGGTCCTCTGGAAACACCATATATTTT. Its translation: CATSRYRGSSGNTIYF.

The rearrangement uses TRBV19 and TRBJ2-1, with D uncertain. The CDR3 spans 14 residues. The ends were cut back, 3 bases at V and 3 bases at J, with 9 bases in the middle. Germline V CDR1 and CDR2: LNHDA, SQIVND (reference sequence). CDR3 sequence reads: CASSIFLRYNEQFF. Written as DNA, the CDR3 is TGTGCCAGTAGTATCTTTCTCCGCTACAATGAGCAGTTCTTC.